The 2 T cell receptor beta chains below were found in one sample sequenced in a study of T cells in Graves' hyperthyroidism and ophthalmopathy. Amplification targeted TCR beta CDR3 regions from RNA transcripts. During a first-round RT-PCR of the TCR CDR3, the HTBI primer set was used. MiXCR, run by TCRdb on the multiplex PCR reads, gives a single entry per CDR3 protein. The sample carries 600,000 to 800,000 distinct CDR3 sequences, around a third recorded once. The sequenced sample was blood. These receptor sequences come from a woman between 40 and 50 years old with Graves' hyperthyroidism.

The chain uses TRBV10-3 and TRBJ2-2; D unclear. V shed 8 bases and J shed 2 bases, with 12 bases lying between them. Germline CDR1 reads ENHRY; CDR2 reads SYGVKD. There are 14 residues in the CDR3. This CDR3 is CAIRPEPNTGELFF. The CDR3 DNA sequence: TGTGCCATCCGTCCCGAACCAAACACCGGGGAGCTGTTTTTT.

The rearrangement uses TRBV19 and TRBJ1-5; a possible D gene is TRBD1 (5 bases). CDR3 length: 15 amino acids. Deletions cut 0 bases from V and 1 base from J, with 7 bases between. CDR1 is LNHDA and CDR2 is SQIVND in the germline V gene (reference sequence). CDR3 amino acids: CASSIEGESNQPQHF. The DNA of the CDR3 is TGTGCCAGTAGTATAGAGGGGGAAAGCAATCAGCCCCAGCATTTT.